Following are 14 T cell receptor beta chains from one sample sequenced in a study of blood T cell repertoires in COVID-19. The method was immunoSEQ multiplex PCR; TCRdb's version includes in-frame clones alone and lacks a portion of them. The profile shows roughly 40,000 clones, about 80% of them singletons. What was sequenced was peripheral blood. The receptors originated from a man aged 65 to 79 with acute or convalescent COVID-19.

This chain joins TRBV4-1 and TRBJ1-1, with D possibly TRBD1 on 5 matching bases. This CDR3 has 17 residues. V shed 4 bases and J shed 4 bases, with 22 bases lying between them. The V gene's germline CDR1 is MGHRA and CDR2 YSYEKL. The CDR3 region has the DNA TGCGCCAGCAGCCTCGGACATCAGAACCGAAGGGGCACTGAAGCTTTCTTT. It is translated as CASSLGHQNRRGTEAFF.

This clone was observed once. The chain employs TRBV2 and TRBJ2-6; TRBD1 agrees at 7 bases. This CDR3 contains 18 residues. Trimming removed 11 bases from V and 2 bases from J; junction bases left unmatched: 18. Germline-derived CDR1 and CDR2 are SNHLY and FYNNEI. CDR3 residues: CAVNRDSLGTAGANVLTF. The CDR3 region has the DNA TGTGCCGTAAATCGGGACAGTTTAGGAACTGCTGGGGCCAACGTCCTGACTTTC.

This rearrangement joins TRBV6-5 to TRBJ1-5; the D gene is possibly TRBD1 (5 bases). Germline V gene data show CDR1 as MNHEY and CDR2 as SVGAGI. The CDR3 has 15 amino acids. V lost 5 bases and J 1 base, leaving 12 bases between the germline ends. The CDR3 nucleotides read TGTGCCAGCAGTCCCCTGGGGGGGAGCAATCAGCCCCAGCATTTT. Protein sequence: CASSPLGGSNQPQHF.

The chain employs TRBV7-9 and TRBJ1-3; TRBD1 is a possible D gene (5 bases). V was shortened by 5 bases and J by 0 bases, with 8 bases between the two germline ends. Looked up from germline, CDR1 is SEHNR and CDR2 is FQNEAQ (reference sequence). The CDR3 contains 14 residues. The CDR3 DNA follows: TGTGCCAGCAGCCACGGGGGCTCTGGAAACACCATATATTTT. It yields the protein CASSHGGSGNTIYF.

This clone showed up many times. The chain combines TRBV6-2 or TRBV6-3 with TRBJ1-2; 9 bases line up with TRBD1. CDR3 length: 15 amino acids. CDR1 is MNHEY, CDR2 SVGEGT, per germline. Trimming removed 5 bases from V and 4 bases from J; junction bases left unmatched: 8. As DNA, the CDR3 is TGTGCCAGCAGTCTTCAGGACAGGGGAAGCTATGGCTACACCTTC. This translates into CASSLQDRGSYGYTF.

This clone was counted only a few times. This chain connects TRBV27 to TRBJ1-6; perhaps TRBD1 as D (5 bases). The length of the CDR3 is 16 residues. Germline loops: CDR1 MNHEY, CDR2 SMNVEV (reference sequence). With 5 bases removed from V and 5 bases from J, the gap between germline ends came to 16 bases. The CDR3 sequence is CASSPIRAGHNSPLHF. In DNA, the CDR3 is TGTGCCAGCAGTCCTATTCGGGCGGGACATAATTCACCCCTCCACTTT.

The chain combines TRBV2 with TRBJ1-3; D remains unclear. This CDR3 spans 19 amino acids. The germline CDR1 and CDR2 sequences are SNHLY and FYNNEI. V gave up 0 bases and J gave up 0 bases, with 18 bases separating them. CDR3 DNA sequence: TGTGCCAGCAGTGAAGCGCTTCTGAGACACCAGAGCTCTGGAAACACCATATATTTT. It yields the protein CASSEALLRHQSSGNTIYF.

The chain carries TRBV6-5 and TRBJ2-2; D might be TRBD2 (6 bases). V lost 1 base and J 6 bases, leaving 9 bases between the germline ends. This CDR3 spans 14 amino acids. CDR1 is MNHEY, CDR2 SVGAGI, per germline. The CDR3 spells CASSYWRGSGELFF. CDR3 DNA: TGTGCCAGCAGTTACTGGCGGGGATCCGGGGAGCTGTTTTTT.

V gene TRBV9 combines with J gene TRBJ1-1, with 7 bases fitting TRBD1. J lost 1 base, V lost 10 bases, and 7 bases had no gene match. This CDR3 region has 13 residues. The germline V gene has CDR1 SGDLS and CDR2 YYNGEE. CDR3 nucleotides: TGTGCCTTCAGGGGGGCAGAGAACACTGAAGCTTTCTTT. Encoded protein: CAFRGAENTEAFF.

The V gene is TRBV18, the J gene TRBJ1-3; D possibly corresponds to TRBD1 (5 bases). This CDR3 has 16 amino acids. Germline loops: CDR1 KGHSH, CDR2 LQKENI. V lost 3 bases, J lost 0 bases, and 12 bases lay in between. The CDR3 loop is CASSPDGGNSGNTIYF. The CDR3 DNA reads as TGTGCCAGCTCACCCGACGGGGGGAACTCTGGAAACACCATATATTTT.

The gene calls are TRBV19 and TRBJ1-1; no clear D gene. From germline, CDR1 is LNHDA and CDR2 SQIVND (reference sequence). Between the trimmed V and J ends, which lost 1 base and 0 bases, there was a span of 6 bases. The CDR3 consists of 14 residues. CDR3 sequence reads: CASSIVGMNTEAFF. Here the CDR3 DNA reads TGTGCCAGTAGTATAGTCGGTATGAACACTGAAGCTTTCTTT.

The CDR3, as DNA: TGTGCCAGCAGCTTACGGGGGGCGAACACCATATATTTT. Its protein is CASSLRGANTIYF. The chain is built from TRBV7-9 and TRBJ1-3; perhaps TRBD1 as D (6 bases). Per germline, CDR1 SEHNR and CDR2 FQNEAQ (reference sequence). The CDR3 sequence is 13 residues long. V dropped 2 bases and J dropped 7 bases, with 9 bases sitting between them.

The V gene is TRBV6-2 or TRBV6-3, the J gene TRBJ1-4; TRBD1 agrees at 7 bases. The CDR3 consists of 16 residues. Per the germline V gene, CDR1 is MNHEY and CDR2 is SVGEGT. Trimming at V came to 4 bases and at J to 7 bases, leaving 12 bases not matched to a gene. The DNA for the CDR3 is TGTGCCAGCAGTTCCAGGCTACAGGGGAGAAGTGAAAAACTGTTTTTT. This encodes CASSSRLQGRSEKLFF.

The chain links TRBV7-9 to TRBJ1-5; 10 bases align to TRBD1. Losses at the gene ends were 5 bases for V and 2 bases for J; bases not matched to a gene: 9. CDR1 is SEHNR, CDR2 FQNEAQ, per germline (reference sequence). The CDR3 is made up of 17 amino acids. CDR3 in amino acids: CASSLRGTGEGNQPQHF. Written as DNA, the CDR3 is TGTGCCAGCAGCCTAAGGGGGACAGGGGAGGGCAATCAGCCCCAGCATTTT.